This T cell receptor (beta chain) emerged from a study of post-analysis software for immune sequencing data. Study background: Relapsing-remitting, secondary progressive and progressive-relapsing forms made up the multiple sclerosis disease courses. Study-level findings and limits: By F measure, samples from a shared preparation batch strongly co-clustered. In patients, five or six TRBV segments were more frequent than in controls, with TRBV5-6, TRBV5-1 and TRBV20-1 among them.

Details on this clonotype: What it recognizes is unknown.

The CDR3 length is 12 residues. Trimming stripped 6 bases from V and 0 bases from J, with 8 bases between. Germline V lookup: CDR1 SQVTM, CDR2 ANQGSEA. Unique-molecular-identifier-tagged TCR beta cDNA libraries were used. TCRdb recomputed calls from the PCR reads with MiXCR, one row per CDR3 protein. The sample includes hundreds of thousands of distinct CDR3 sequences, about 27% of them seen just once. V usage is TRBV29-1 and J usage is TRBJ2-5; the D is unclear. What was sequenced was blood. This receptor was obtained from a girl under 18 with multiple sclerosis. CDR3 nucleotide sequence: TGCAGCGTCCAAGAATACCAAGAGACCCAGTACTTC. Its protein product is CSVQEYQETQYF.